This is a list of T cell receptor beta chains from one sample in a study of blood T cell repertoires in COVID-19. Only in-frame clones appear in the TCRdb table, and some are missing; sequencing was by immunoSEQ multiplex PCR. The sample has tens of thousands of clones; 85% to 90% are singletons. The sequencing sample was made of peripheral blood. These receptor sequences come from a man in his fifties with active COVID-19. The CDR3 runs from the conserved cysteine through the conserved F or W. The D gene is left open where the match is weak. The size entry is marked missing in some rows and otherwise reads once, few, many or a size class.

>NA|TRBD2|TRBV7-6|TRBJ2-7
CASSLFGTSRAYEQYF
TGTGCCAGCAGCTTATTCGGGACTAGCAGGGCCTACGAGCAGTACTTC
>NA|TRBD1|TRBV27|TRBJ1-4
CASSSRQGTNEKLFF
TGTGCCAGCAGTTCACGACAGGGTACTAATGAAAAACTGTTTTTT
>NA|TRBD2|TRBV6-2/TRBV6-3|TRBJ2-3
CASSYRGGRARDTQYF
TGTGCCAGCAGTTACAGAGGCGGGAGGGCTAGAGATACGCAGTATTTT
>NA|NA|TRBV2|TRBJ1-6
CASSEGTAPLHF
TGTGCCAGCAGTGAGGGGACTGCACCCCTCCACTTT
>NA|NA|TRBV18|TRBJ2-1
CASSRQESSYNEQFF
TGTGCCAGCTCACGACAGGAGAGCTCCTACAATGAGCAGTTCTTC
>NA|NA|TRBV18|TRBJ2-5
CASSKSGQETQYF
TGTGCCAGCTCAAAAAGCGGGCAAGAGACCCAGTACTTC
>NA|NA|TRBV18|TRBJ1-1
CASSPGASNTEAFF
TGTGCCAGCTCACCAGGGGCCTCGAACACTGAAGCTTTCTTT
>NA|NA|TRBV12-3/TRBV12-4|TRBJ1-1
CASRPRRDTEAFF
TGTGCCAGCAGACCGAGACGGGACACTGAAGCTTTCTTT
>NA|TRBD1|TRBV18|TRBJ1-5
CASSPGQGSNQPQHF
TGTGCCAGCTCGCCAGGACAGGGTAGCAATCAGCCCCAGCATTTT
>few|NA|TRBV18|TRBJ2-5
CASSPRWGVQETQYF
TGTGCCAGCTCACCTCGGTGGGGAGTCCAAGAGACCCAGTACTTC
>NA|NA|TRBV9|TRBJ2-3
CASSAFEGGPTDTQYF
TGTGCCAGCAGCGCCTTTGAGGGAGGCCCTACAGATACGCAGTATTTT
>once|TRBD2|TRBV19|TRBJ2-7
CASSYLAGGIYEQYF
TGTGCCAGTAGTTATCTAGCGGGAGGAATCTACGAGCAGTACTTC
>NA|NA|TRBV7-9|TRBJ1-1
CASSPGHQRTEAFF
TGTGCCAGCAGCCCGGGACACCAGAGGACTGAAGCTTTCTTT
>NA|NA|TRBV7-2|TRBJ1-3
CASSLAPGAAGDTIYF
TGTGCCAGCAGCTTAGCACCCGGGGCCGCGGGAGACACCATATATTTT
>NA|NA|TRBV7-9|TRBJ1-4
CASSFDGGTKLFF
TGTGCCAGCAGCTTCGATGGGGGGACTAAACTGTTTTTT
>once|TRBD2|TRBV5-4|TRBJ2-1
CASSLPASGGRNEQFF
TGTGCCAGCAGCCTCCCCGCTAGCGGGGGAAGGAATGAGCAGTTCTTC
>NA|TRBD1|TRBV6-6|TRBJ2-7
CASSTNRGGDEQYF
TGTGCCAGCAGCACCAACAGGGGTGGCGACGAGCAGTACTTC
>NA|TRBD1|TRBV9|TRBJ2-3
CASSPLGQAVTDTQYF
TGTGCCAGCAGCCCTCTGGGACAGGCCGTCACAGATACGCAGTATTTT
>NA|NA|TRBV5-5|TRBJ1-3
CASSLSRLWASGNTIYF
TGTGCCAGCAGCTTGTCCCGGCTCTGGGCTTCTGGAAACACCATATATTTT
>once|TRBD2|TRBV5-1|TRBJ2-7
CASKASGGYEQYF
TGCGCCAGCAAGGCTAGCGGGGGCTACGAGCAGTACTTC
>NA|TRBD2|TRBV7-9|TRBJ2-7
CASSSSGRSYEQYF
TGTGCCAGCAGCTCGAGCGGGAGGAGTTACGAGCAGTACTTC
>NA|TRBD2|TRBV7-2|TRBJ2-7
CASSLEIGLAGGSSYEQYF
TGTGCCAGCAGCTTAGAAATAGGACTAGCGGGGGGAAGCTCCTACGAGCAGTACTTC
>NA|TRBD1|TRBV19|TRBJ1-5
CASSIEDRESQPQHF
TGTGCCAGTAGTATTGAGGACAGGGAGAGTCAGCCCCAGCATTTT
>NA|NA|TRBV19|TRBJ1-1
CASIGQENTEAFF
TGTGCCAGTATAGGTCAGGAAAACACTGAAGCTTTCTTT
>NA|TRBD1|TRBV5-4|TRBJ2-7
CASSPGQGGYEQYF
TGTGCCAGCAGCCCTGGACAGGGAGGCTACGAGCAGTACTTC
>NA|NA|TRBV6-5|TRBJ2-1
CASKLRGAIGNEQFF
TGTGCCAGCAAACTCAGGGGGGCGATTGGAAATGAGCAGTTCTTC
>once|NA|TRBV7-2|TRBJ2-5
CASSLAGRGETQYF
TGTGCCAGCAGCTTAGCGGGGCGGGGAGAGACCCAGTACTTC
>NA|NA|TRBV3-1/TRBV3-2|TRBJ2-4
CASSRLVGGDIQYF
TGTGCCAGCAGCCGCCTGGTTGGCGGGGACATTCAGTACTTC
>NA|TRBD1|TRBV9|TRBJ2-7
CASSVTTGEYEQYF
TGTGCCAGCAGCGTAACGACAGGGGAGTACGAGCAGTACTTC
>NA|TRBD1|TRBV9|TRBJ2-7
CASSSTRTGGYEQYF
TGTGCCAGCAGCTCAACAAGGACAGGGGGCTACGAGCAGTACTTC
>NA|NA|TRBV24-1|TRBJ2-1
CATSDGGTPTYNEQFF
TGTGCCACCAGTGATGGCGGGACTCCCACCTACAATGAGCAGTTCTTC
>NA|NA|TRBV3-1/TRBV3-2|TRBJ1-1
CASSQDLTRAGTEAFF
TGTGCCAGCAGCCAAGATTTAACCAGGGCCGGCACTGAAGCTTTCTTT
>once|NA|TRBV6-6|TRBJ2-5
CASSYSSGRGPQYF
TGTGCCAGCAGTTACTCGAGCGGTCGAGGGCCCCAGTACTTC
>once|TRBD2|TRBV6-5|TRBJ2-5
CASSYERGGTQYF
TGTGCCAGCAGTTACGAGCGGGGGGGGACCCAGTACTTC
>once|NA|TRBV19|TRBJ2-7
CASGDYEQYF
TGTGCCAGTGGAGACTACGAGCAGTACTTC
>NA|TRBD1|TRBV4-1|TRBJ1-4
CASSQGTGANEKLFF
TGCGCCAGCAGCCAAGGGACAGGGGCTAATGAAAAACTGTTTTTT
>NA|NA|TRBV18|TRBJ1-4
CASSRYSSGYATNEKLFF
TGTGCCAGCTCACGCTATTCATCGGGGTATGCAACTAATGAAAAACTGTTTTTT
>NA|TRBD2|TRBV6-5|TRBJ2-3
CASSSRGSGRGDTQYF
TGTGCCAGCAGTTCCCGGGGGAGCGGGAGAGGAGATACGCAGTATTTT
>NA|NA|TRBV27|TRBJ2-6
CASSLERGYGANVLTF
TGTGCCAGCAGTTTAGAAAGGGGCTATGGGGCCAACGTCCTGACTTTC
>NA|TRBD1|TRBV7-9|TRBJ2-7
CASNKGTGNSYEQYF
TGTGCCAGTAACAAAGGGACAGGCAATTCCTACGAGCAGTACTTC
>NA|TRBD2|TRBV5-4|TRBJ2-3
CASSLAGGLDTQYF
TGTGCCAGCAGCTTAGCGGGGGGGTTAGATACGCAGTATTTT
>NA|NA|TRBV18|TRBJ1-3
CASSTDGAGNTIYF
TGTGCCAGCTCTACCGACGGGGCTGGAAACACCATATATTTT
>NA|NA|TRBV18|TRBJ1-2
CASSPLDRPNYGYTF
TGTGCCAGCTCACCACTAGACAGGCCTAACTATGGCTACACCTTC
>NA|NA|TRBV3-1/TRBV3-2|TRBJ2-7
CASSQGVREQYF
TGTGCCAGCAGCCAAGGGGTGCGGGAGCAGTACTTC